This T cell receptor (beta chain) was captured by sequencing in a study of blood T cell repertoires in COVID-19. Study information: Donors in the United States, Italy and Spain gave samples during acute or convalescent COVID-19. From T cells, B-cell-depleted T cells, or PBMCs came the material, which was cDNA or gDNA.

As originally analysed: Amplification of reference gene primers provided the estimated nucleated cell counts. TCRdb's table, derived via immunoSEQ multiplex PCR, lists solely in-frame clones and lacks some. V and J calls and clone size are copied from that table; D and trimming were computed from the DNA. The sample contains approximately 180,000 clones, more than 80% of which appear only once. This CDR3 has 14 residues. CDR1 MNHNS and CDR2 SASEGT come from the germline V gene. V shed 3 bases and J 11 bases; nucleotides not matched to a gene: 9. Participant age was roughly 18 to 90 years, and participants resided in roughly 24 US areas.

The sequence was collected from a man aged 35-49 years who had recovered from COVID-19. V usage is TRBV6-1 and J usage is TRBJ1-5, with 8 bases lining up with TRBD1. The sample was PBMCs or T cells enriched from blood (not recorded which). The CDR3 DNA reads TGTGCCAGCAGTGACCGACAGGGGAGTAAGTCCCAGCATTTT. Amino acid sequence: CASSDRQGSKSQHF.